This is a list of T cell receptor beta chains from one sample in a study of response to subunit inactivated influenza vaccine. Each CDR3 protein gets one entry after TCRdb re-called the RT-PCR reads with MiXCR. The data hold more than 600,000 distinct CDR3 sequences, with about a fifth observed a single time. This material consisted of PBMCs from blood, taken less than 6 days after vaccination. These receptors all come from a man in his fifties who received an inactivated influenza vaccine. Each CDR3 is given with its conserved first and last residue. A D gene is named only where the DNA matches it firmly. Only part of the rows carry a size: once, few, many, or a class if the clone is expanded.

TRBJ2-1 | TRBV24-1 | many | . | TGTGCCACCAGTGATTTCCGGCAGAGCTCCTACAATGAGCAGTTCTTC | CATSDFRQSSYNEQFF
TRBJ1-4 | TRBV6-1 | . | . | TGTGCCAGCAGTGAAGCGGAAGCGGCGAAAATGTTTTTT | CASSEAEAAKMFF
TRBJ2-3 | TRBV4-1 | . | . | TGCGCCAGCAGCCAAGCCATTACTAGCACAGATACGCAGTATTTT | CASSQAITSTDTQYF
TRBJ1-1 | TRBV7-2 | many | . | TGTGCCAGCAGTTTGGGCAGGGCGAACACTGAAGCTTTCTTT | CASSLGRANTEAFF
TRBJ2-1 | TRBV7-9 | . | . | TGTGCCAGCAGCGACATCGTGAGATTCGAGCAGTTCTTC | CASSDIVRFEQFF
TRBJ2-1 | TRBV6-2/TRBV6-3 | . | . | TGTGCCAGCAGCTACACACGTGGAGGGAGCTCCTACAATGAGCAGTTCTTC | CASSYTRGGSSYNEQFF
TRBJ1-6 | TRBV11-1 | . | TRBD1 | TGTGCCAGCAGCCCTGGACAGGGCGGAATCTCCTATAATTCACCCCTCCACTTT | CASSPGQGGISYNSPLHF
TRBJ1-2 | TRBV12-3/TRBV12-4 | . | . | TGTGCCAGCAGTTTAGCTCGGGACGGATCTAACTATGGCTACACCTTC | CASSLARDGSNYGYTF
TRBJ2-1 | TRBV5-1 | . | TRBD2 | TGCGCCAGCAGCTTGAGGACTAGCGGGAGCGGTGAGCAGTTCTTC | CASSLRTSGSGEQFF
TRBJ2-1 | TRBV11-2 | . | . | TGTGCCAGCAGCCCAAGTTGGACTTCTTACAATGAGCAGTTCTTC | CASSPSWTSYNEQFF
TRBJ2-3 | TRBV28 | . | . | TGTGCCAGCAGATACAGGACCTCTAGCACAGATACGCAGTATTTT | CASRYRTSSTDTQYF
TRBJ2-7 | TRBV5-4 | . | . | TGTGCCAGCAGCTTGGGAACAGGGATAACCTACGAGCAGTACTTC | CASSLGTGITYEQYF
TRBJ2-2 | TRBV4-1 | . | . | TGCGCCAGCAGCCAAGCGGAGGGCGGGGAGCTGTTTTTT | CASSQAEGGELFF
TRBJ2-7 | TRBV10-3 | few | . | TGTGCCATCAGTGATGACAGGAGCTCCTACGAGCAGTACTTC | CAISDDRSSYEQYF
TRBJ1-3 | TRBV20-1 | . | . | TGCAGTGCCAACAAGGAGGATGGAAACACCATATATTTT | CSANKEDGNTIYF
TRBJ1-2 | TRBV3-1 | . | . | TGTGCCAGCAGCGCCTCAACCAGGGGCAACTATGGCTACACCTTC | CASSASTRGNYGYTF
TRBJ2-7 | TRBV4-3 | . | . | TGCGCCAGCAGCCCTCAGGCTATGGGGGCGGGTTACTCCTACGAGCAGTACTTC | CASSPQAMGAGYSYEQYF
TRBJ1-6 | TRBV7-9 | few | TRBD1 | TGTGCCAGCAGCTTGGACAGGGTAGGATCTTCACCCCTCCACTTT | CASSLDRVGSSPLHF
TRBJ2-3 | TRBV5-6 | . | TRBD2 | TGTGCCAGCAGCTCCGGACTAGCGGGAGTGGGCACAGATACGCAGTATTTT | CASSSGLAGVGTDTQYF
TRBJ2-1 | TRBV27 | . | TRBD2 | TGTGCCAGCAGGACTAGCGGGGGTTATGAGCAGTTCTTC | CASRTSGGYEQFF
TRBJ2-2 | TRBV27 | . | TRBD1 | TGTGCCATAAGACCGGGACAGGGTGCGGCCGGGGAGCTGTTTTTT | CAIRPGQGAAGELFF
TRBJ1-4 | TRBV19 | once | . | TGTGCCAGTAGTATCCCAGGTACGGCTGGGAAACTGTTTTTT | CASSIPGTAGKLFF
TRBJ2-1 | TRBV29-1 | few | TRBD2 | TGCAGCGTTATCTTTCCGGGACTAAGCTACAATGAGCAGTTCTTC | CSVIFPGLSYNEQFF
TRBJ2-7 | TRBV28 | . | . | TGTGCCAGCAGACAAGTTTGGGCCTACGAGCAGTACTTC | CASRQVWAYEQYF
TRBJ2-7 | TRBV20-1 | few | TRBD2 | TGCAGTGCTAGAGCAGTACCGGGACTAGCGGCCTACGAGCAGTACTTC | CSARAVPGLAAYEQYF
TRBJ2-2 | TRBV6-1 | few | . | TGTGCCAGCACCCGAGGACGGGCTAACACCGGGGAGCTGTTTTTT | CASTRGRANTGELFF
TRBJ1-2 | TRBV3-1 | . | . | TGTGCCAGCAGCCAATCCTCAACGGGGCAGGGGATCTATGGCTACACCTTC | CASSQSSTGQGIYGYTF
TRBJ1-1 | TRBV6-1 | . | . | TGTGCCAGCAGTGGGCCGACAGGAGACGCTTTCTTT | CASSGPTGDAFF
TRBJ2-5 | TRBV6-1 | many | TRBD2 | TGTGCCAGCAGCCAGGGACTAGCGGTTCAAGAGACCCAGTACTTC | CASSQGLAVQETQYF
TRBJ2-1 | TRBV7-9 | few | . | TGTGCCAGCAGCTTAGGTGAGGGGGATTACAATGAGCAGTTCTTC | CASSLGEGDYNEQFF